The 3 T cell receptor beta chains reported below all come from one sample, sequenced in a study of long-term antiretroviral therapy in people with HIV. At the survey level, the v3.0 immunoSEQ assay was run. Measured with immunoSEQ multiplex PCR; TCRdb has only the in-frame clones, and not every one. The sample consists of tens of thousands of clones, just over 90% of them appearing once. The sample here was unsorted PBMCs, taken 3.1 years after starting antiretroviral therapy. The receptors here all came from a man aged 18 to 30 with HIV.

This chain links TRBV4-1 with TRBJ2-7, with 9 positions matching TRBD2. With 2 bases clipped from V and 4 bases from J, the junction kept 3 bases outside the gene matches. Germline CDR1 reads MGHRA; CDR2 reads YSYEKL. This CDR3 is built from 14 residues. CDR3 in DNA: TGCGCCAGCAGCCAAAGGGGACTAGCTTACGAGCAGTACTTC. Amino acid sequence: CASSQRGLAYEQYF.

V usage is TRBV13 and J usage is TRBJ1-3, with 10 bases fitting TRBD1. V gave up 2 bases and J gave up 4 bases; unmatched junction bases: 14. From germline, CDR1 is PRHDT and CDR2 FYEKMQ (reference sequence). This CDR3 has 19 residues. The CDR3 DNA reads as TGTGCCAGCAGCTTATTGTCGGGACAGGGGTTAGGAGAAGGAAACACCATATATTTT. Translated, it gives CASSLLSGQGLGEGNTIYF.

The genes are TRBV5-5 and TRBJ2-3, with 7 nucleotides matching TRBD2. This CDR3 comprises 15 residues. Germline trimming cut 5 bases from V and 0 bases from J; bases unmatched to any gene: 6. Germline-derived CDR1 and CDR2 are SGHKS and YYEKEE (reference sequence). The CDR3 bases are TGTGCCAGCAGTAGGGGACTACCTAGCACAGATACGCAGTATTTT. It yields the protein CASSRGLPSTDTQYF.